A selection of T cell receptor beta chains follows, all from one sample in a study of response to subunit inactivated influenza vaccine. TCRdb reanalysed the RT-PCR reads using MiXCR and keeps one entry per CDR3 protein. The sample has some 500,000 distinct CDR3 sequences; around 25% are singletons. The sample in question was CD4+ T cells sorted from PBMCs, obtained less than 6 days after vaccination. The receptors come from a man in his fifties who received an inactivated influenza vaccine. Each CDR3 is given with its conserved first and last residue. The D gene is left open where the match is weak. Clone size is shown for a subset of rows, as once, few, many or a class of expanded clone.

CDR3nt | CDR3aa | abundance | j_gene | d_gene | v_gene
TGCAGTGCTAGAAATGCAGACAGACTCTATGGCTACACCTTC | CSARNADRLYGYTF | . | TRBJ1-2 | . | TRBV20-1
TGTGCCTGCAGTTGGGGCAGGGCCACTGAAGCTTTCTTT | CACSWGRATEAFF | once | TRBJ1-1 | . | TRBV12-3/TRBV12-4
TGTGCCACCGGAGGACGATCAGAGACCCAGTACTTC | CATGGRSETQYF | few | TRBJ2-5 | . | TRBV24-1
TGCAGTGCTAGAGATCCGGGCCTTGAGCAGTTCTTC | CSARDPGLEQFF | few | TRBJ2-1 | . | TRBV20-1
TGTGCCAGCAGTGTGGGACAGGGTGCAACTAATGAAAAACTGTTTTTT | CASSVGQGATNEKLFF | . | TRBJ1-4 | TRBD1 | TRBV2
TGTGCCTATGGGGGGCAGCTATACGAAGCTTTCTTT | CAYGGQLYEAFF | many | TRBJ1-1 | . | TRBV7-9
TGCGCCAGCAGCTGGGGACAGGGGGGCCACGAGCAGTACTTC | CASSWGQGGHEQYF | . | TRBJ2-7 | TRBD1 | TRBV5-1
TGTGCCACCAGTGATGCTAGCACAGGGGGCTACGAGCAGTACTTC | CATSDASTGGYEQYF | few | TRBJ2-7 | TRBD1 | TRBV24-1
TGTGCCAGCAGCCTCTCGGCGGTCGGTGGGCTCCCCGTCCTGACTTTC | CASSLSAVGGLPVLTF | . | TRBJ2-6 | . | TRBV7-2
TGTGCCAGCAGCCCCCGCAGCGGGGATTACGAGCAGTACTTC | CASSPRSGDYEQYF | few | TRBJ2-7 | TRBD2 | TRBV7-2
TGTGCCAGCAGTGACGGACGGGCCCCCGATACGCAGTATTTT | CASSDGRAPDTQYF | many | TRBJ2-3 | . | TRBV12-3/TRBV12-4
TGTGCCAGCAGTTTAAGGTTAAGCAATCAGCCCCAGCATTTT | CASSLRLSNQPQHF | few | TRBJ1-5 | . | TRBV12-3/TRBV12-4
TGTGCCAGCATGTGGCAGAGTACGAGTCAGCCCCAGCATTTT | CASMWQSTSQPQHF | . | TRBJ1-5 | . | TRBV6-1
TGTGCCTGGAAAAGCAGGGGGCGAGAGACCCAGTACTTC | CAWKSRGRETQYF | few | TRBJ2-5 | TRBD1 | TRBV30
TGTGCCACCAGCATATTACAGGGGTCCGGGGAGCTGTTTTTT | CATSILQGSGELFF | . | TRBJ2-2 | TRBD1 | TRBV15
TGCAGTGCTATGGGGTACACCGGGGAGCTGTTTTTT | CSAMGYTGELFF | few | TRBJ2-2 | . | TRBV20-1
TGCGCCAGCAGCCAAAAGGGGGAGACCCAGTACTTC | CASSQKGETQYF | . | TRBJ2-5 | . | TRBV5-1
TGCAGTGCTAGAGAAGCGCTAGCGAACACCGGGGAGCTGTTTTTT | CSAREALANTGELFF | few | TRBJ2-2 | . | TRBV20-1
TGTGCCAGCAGCTTAAGGCGGGAGGGACATTTCTACGAGCAGTACTTC | CASSLRREGHFYEQYF | . | TRBJ2-7 | TRBD2 | TRBV7-2
TGTGCTAGTGGTTTGGCGGATCTTAGCCCGAGCTCCTACAATGAGCAGTTCTTC | CASGLADLSPSSYNEQFF | few | TRBJ2-1 | . | TRBV12-5
TGCAGTGCTGTAAGGATAGGCACCTATGGCTACACCTTC | CSAVRIGTYGYTF | many | TRBJ1-2 | . | TRBV20-1
TGCAGTGCTAGGGGAGGTAGCGGGGGCCCGCAGTTCTTC | CSARGGSGGPQFF | . | TRBJ2-1 | TRBD2 | TRBV20-1
TGCGCCAGCAGCTCGACGACTAGCAGCAATGAGCAGTTCTTC | CASSSTTSSNEQFF | . | TRBJ2-1 | TRBD2 | TRBV5-1
TGTGCCAGTACGGGACTAGCGGGAGTTTTCGGCACCGGGGAGCTGTTTTTT | CASTGLAGVFGTGELFF | few | TRBJ2-2 | TRBD2 | TRBV6-1
TGTGCCATCAGTCCAGGGACAACGGAAAAACTGTTTTTT | CAISPGTTEKLFF | few | TRBJ1-4 | . | TRBV10-3
TGTGCCAGCAGCTTTTGGGGGGCGGACATCGGGGAGCTGTTTTTT | CASSFWGADIGELFF | . | TRBJ2-2 | . | TRBV7-2
TGTGCCAGCAGTTCCGTAGACAGTCTACTCAATCAGCCCCAGCATTTT | CASSSVDSLLNQPQHF | . | TRBJ1-5 | . | TRBV28